The 32 T cell receptor beta chains below all came from one sample that was sequenced in a study of T cells in Graves' hyperthyroidism and ophthalmopathy (dated by TCRdb to the late 2010s). The method behind the library was multiplex PCR. TCRdb names Illumina HiSeq 2000 as the instrument used. The TCR beta CDR3 regions were amplified from RNA transcripts. The TCR CDR3 was subjected to a first round of RT-PCR using the HTBI primer set and the Qiagen OneStep RT-PCR kit. Clones were called with MiXCR by TCRdb after fastp trimmed the public reads at Q25, and only in-frame beta chains were retained. Merged by CDR3 protein, the rows form single entries marked with the most common genes and DNA. For this sample there are 600,000 or so distinct CDR3 sequences; 13% to 15% appear just once. The top ten clones comprise roughly an eighth of the sample. The sequenced sample was blood. The receptors were sampled from a woman aged 45-65 years with Graves' ophthalmopathy.

Many counts were recorded for this clonotype. The chain links TRBV11-2 to TRBJ2-3, with D possibly called TRBD1 or TRBD2 (5 bases each). V gave up 4 bases and J gave up 4 bases, with 12 bases separating them. The CDR3 has 14 amino acids. Germline V CDR1 and CDR2: SGHAT, FQNNGV. As DNA, the CDR3 is TGTGCCAGCAGCTCAACCTGGGGGTCAGATACGCAGTATTTT. Translated: CASSSTWGSDTQYF. The full variable domain, with the rest looked up from reference TRBV11-2 and TRBJ2-3, is EAGVAQSPRYKIIEKRQSVAFWCNPISGHATLYWYQQILGQGPKLLIQFQNNGVVDDSQLPKDRFSAERLKGVDSTLKIQPAKLEDSAVYLCASSSTWGSDTQYFGPGTRLTVL.

With respect to this clonotype: It is likely a read error, because the conserved phenylalanine at the end of the CDR3 is missing. The V and J genes are TRBV12-3 or TRBV12-4 and TRBJ1-2; D is unclear. Deletions cut 4 bases from V and 0 bases from J, with 6 bases between. The CDR3 is 13 amino acids. CDR3: CASSSQPNYGYTL. The CDR3 DNA reads TGTGCCAGCAGTTCACAGCCTAACTATGGCTACACCCTC.

This clonotype was recorded at least ten times. DNA for the CDR3: TGTGCCACCAGTAGACTAGCGGGAGTGGATACGCAGTATTTT. Translation gives CATSRLAGVDTQYF. The J gene is TRBJ2-3, the V gene TRBV15; 12 bases map to TRBD2. The germline CDR1 and CDR2 sequences are LNHNV and YYDKDF (reference sequence). J lost 6 bases, V lost 6 bases, and 4 bases had no gene match. This CDR3 has 14 amino acids. Based on the CDR3 plus reference TRBV15 and TRBJ2-3, the full variable domain is DAMVIQNPRYQVTQFGKPVTLSCSQTLNHNVMYWYQQKSSQAPKLLFHYYDKDFNNEADTPDNFQSRRPNTSFCFLDIRSPGLGDTAMYLCATSRLAGVDTQYFGPGTRLTVL.

This clonotype has a count of ten or more. The chain joins TRBV5-1 to TRBJ2-1; TRBD2 matches 11 bases. V was pared by 0 bases and J by 9 bases, with 2 bases of the junction left unmatched. CDR1 SGHRS and CDR2 YFSETQ come from the germline V gene. The CDR3 is 14 residues long. This CDR3 is CASSLEGTSGEQFF. In DNA, the CDR3 is TGCGCCAGCAGCTTGGAAGGGACTAGCGGTGAGCAGTTCTTC.

This clonotype was counted at least ten times. This chain uses TRBV7-2 with TRBJ2-1, with D perhaps matching TRBD2 (6 bases). The CDR3 has 15 amino acids. The V gene's germline CDR1 is SGHTA and CDR2 FQGNSA. Trimming left V 8 bases short and J 0 bases short, with 14 bases between. The CDR3 loop is CASLEFGSSYNEQFF. CDR3 coding DNA: TGTGCCAGCTTAGAATTCGGGAGCTCCTACAATGAGCAGTTCTTC.

This clonotype was detected ten times or more. In DNA, the CDR3 is TGTGCCAGCAGCTCCGGGAGTAGGTCAGGAGATACGCAGTATTTT. Translating it yields CASSSGSRSGDTQYF. V and J are TRBV7-3 and TRBJ2-3; D is perhaps TRBD2 (6 bases). Trimming left V 4 bases short and J 5 bases short, with 16 bases between. The germline gives CDR1 SGHTA, CDR2 FQGTGA. This CDR3 contains 15 residues.

This clonotype was observed a handful of times. The chain employs TRBV7-3 and TRBJ2-1, with unresolved D. CDR3 length: 13 residues. Trimming took off 5 bases at V and 8 bases at J, with 13 bases between the two ends. Looked up from germline, CDR1 is SGHTA and CDR2 is FQGTGA. The CDR3 nucleotides are TGTGCCAGCAGCCCCTTCTCGGGCGATGAGCAGTTCTTC. It is translated as CASSPFSGDEQFF.

The V gene is TRBV24-1, the J gene TRBJ2-7; a weak D match, TRBD2 (5 bases). There are 12 residues in the CDR3. Deletions cut 8 bases from V and 3 bases from J, with 10 bases between. The germline gives CDR1 KGHDR, CDR2 SFDVKD. The CDR3 loop is CATIRAGYEQYF. The CDR3 coding sequence is TGTGCCACCATAAGGGCGGGCTACGAGCAGTACTTC.

This clonotype came up many times. The CDR3 nucleotides read TGTGCCAGCAGCTTAAGTTCTAGCGGAGACGAGCAGTACTTC. Its protein is CASSLSSSGDEQYF. This chain uses TRBV7-3 with TRBJ2-7, with 7 bases lining up with TRBD2. Losses at the gene ends were 1 base for V and 5 bases for J; bases not matched to a gene: 5. The CDR3 spans 14 residues. Germline CDR1 reads SGHTA; CDR2 reads FQGTGA.

Here the CDR3 DNA reads TGTGCCAGCAGCTTTACAGGGGGATCAAGACCGTTTAACTATGGCTACACCTTC. Residues: CASSFTGGSRPFNYGYTF. The chain is built from TRBV7-2 and TRBJ1-2; 8 bases agree with TRBD1. Trimming cost V 3 bases and J 1 base; bases outside gene matches: 13. This CDR3 contains 18 residues. Germline loops: CDR1 SGHTA, CDR2 FQGNSA.

There are many counts of this clonotype. This chain uses TRBV6-2 or TRBV6-3 with TRBJ2-3; D uncertain. The germline V and J ends were trimmed by 4 bases and 2 bases, with 7 bases remaining between them. Germline V lookup: CDR1 MNHEY, CDR2 SVGEGT. The CDR3 is 13 residues long. The CDR3 nucleotides are TGTGCCAGCAGTTGGACCTCCACAGATACGCAGTATTTT. Translated, it gives CASSWTSTDTQYF.

This clonotype was seen a handful of times. The gene calls are TRBV20-1 and TRBJ1-3, with D maybe TRBD1 (6 bases). Germline V gene data show CDR1 as DFQATT and CDR2 as SNEGSKA (reference sequence). The CDR3 sequence is 13 residues long. Trimming pared 5 bases from V and 2 bases from J, leaving 10 bases between. CDR3 protein: CSALQGPGNTIYF. DNA of the CDR3: TGCAGTGCTTTACAGGGCCCTGGAAACACCATATATTTT.

This clonotype was counted at least ten times. The chain is built from TRBV27 and TRBJ2-7, with a weak D call TRBD2 (5 bases). This CDR3 is 14 amino acids long. V lost 8 bases to trimming and J lost 1 base, with 15 bases between them. Germline loops: CDR1 MNHEY, CDR2 SMNVEV (reference sequence). CDR3 DNA: TGTGCCAGCTACATTAGCGTCGATTCCTACGAGCAGTACTTC. It translates to CASYISVDSYEQYF.

A word on this clonotype: A much larger clone sits a single nucleotide away, making a read error possible. This sequence joins TRBV12-3 or TRBV12-4 and TRBJ1-6; 8 bases are shared with TRBD1. CDR3 length: 14 residues. CDR3 in amino acids: CASSPDRGNSPLNF. Written as DNA, the CDR3 is TGTGCCAGCAGCCCCGACAGGGGAAATTCACCCCTCAACTTT.

The table lists this clonotype with many counts. The V and J genes are TRBV12-3 or TRBV12-4 and TRBJ2-4; TRBD1 matches at 8 bases. The CDR3 extends over 16 amino acids. Germline trimming cut 3 bases from V and 1 base from J; bases unmatched to any gene: 5. The CDR3 loop reads CASSLAGGKAKNIQYF. In DNA form, the CDR3 reads TGTGCCAGCAGTTTGGCAGGGGGCAAGGCCAAAAACATTCAGTACTTC.

This sequence joins TRBV20-1 and TRBJ2-7; 7 positions agree with TRBD1. J gave up 1 base and V 6 bases, and 9 bases lay outside the gene matches. Per germline, CDR1 DFQATT and CDR2 SNEGSKA (reference sequence). The CDR3 spans 14 residues. In nucleotides, the CDR3 is TGCAGTGCCGCAAGGACAGGTATGTCCTACGAGCAGTACTTC. Residues: CSAARTGMSYEQYF.

This clonotype has at least ten counts. Germline and junction disagree at one end, which may indicate a read error. The chain has TRBV12-3 or TRBV12-4 and TRBJ2-3; 10 positions agree with TRBD2. This CDR3 region has 14 residues. The chain's CDR3 is CASSLAGGTDTQYF. CDR3 DNA: TGTGCCAGCAGTCTAGCGGGGGGCACAGATACGCAGTATTTT.

This clonotype was counted at least ten times. The rearrangement uses TRBV6-2 or TRBV6-3 and TRBJ2-2; weak D call: TRBD2 (6 bases). CDR3 length: 14 residues. V gave up 10 bases and J gave up 1 base, with 13 bases separating them. The germline gives CDR1 MNHEY, CDR2 SVGEGT. The DNA of the CDR3 is TGTGCCACCCAGTGGGGGGAGAACACCGGGGAGCTGTTTTTT. The encoded protein is CATQWGENTGELFF.

This clonotype was recorded at least ten times. The CDR3 loop is CASSKPSGSGYEQFF. The CDR3 DNA follows: TGTGCCAGCAGCAAACCTAGCGGGAGTGGTTATGAGCAGTTCTTC. This chain uses TRBV7-2 with TRBJ2-1, with 10 bases matching TRBD2. CDR3 size: 15 residues. The germline gives CDR1 SGHTA, CDR2 FQGNSA. V lost 5 bases and J lost 8; bases outside the gene matches: 9.

This clonotype was recorded at least ten times. The chain recombines TRBV5-6 with TRBJ1-1, with D possibly matching TRBD1 (6 bases). The CDR3 is 15 residues long. V lost 4 bases and J 1 base, leaving 14 bases between the germline ends. Germline values: CDR1 SGHDT, CDR2 YYEEEE. The CDR3 loop reads CASSDLTQGNTEAFF. CDR3 sequence (DNA): TGTGCCAGCAGCGACCTCACACAGGGGAACACTGAAGCTTTCTTT.

This clonotype has just a few counts. This rearrangement joins TRBV27 to TRBJ2-7; 11 nucleotides match TRBD2. The germline V gene encodes CDR1 MNHEY and CDR2 SMNVEV (reference sequence). The length of the CDR3 is 14 residues. V shed 6 bases, J shed 3 bases, and the junction held 4 bases outside the gene matches. DNA of the CDR3: TGTGCCAGCAGGTTAGCGGGAGGGGACTACGAGCAGTACTTC. Protein: CASRLAGGDYEQYF.

The chain couples TRBV5-1 to TRBJ1-5; weak D call: TRBD1 (6 bases). The CDR3 length is 15 residues. The germline V gene has CDR1 SGHRS and CDR2 YFSETQ. V was clipped by 2 bases and J by 4 bases, with 13 bases between them. As DNA, the CDR3 is TGCGCCAGCAGCTTCGCCGGGGGGCCAAATCAGCCCCAGCATTTT. This encodes CASSFAGGPNQPQHF. Full variable domain (outside the CDR3, taken from reference TRBV5-1 and TRBJ1-5): KAGVTQTPRYLIKTRGQQVTLSCSPISGHRSVSWYQQTPGQGLQFLFEYFSETQRNKGNFPGRFSGRQFSNSRSEMNVSTLELGDSALYLCASSFAGGPNQPQHFGDGTRLSIL.

A note on this clonotype: The CDR3 does not end in the conserved phenylalanine or tryptophan, so this is likely a read error. The gene calls are TRBV9 and TRBJ1-2; D call uncertain. Germline V gives CDR1 SGDLS, CDR2 YYNGEE. The length of the CDR3 is 13 residues. The V end was cut by 0 bases, the J end by 1 base, with 4 bases between. CDR3 bases: TGTGCCAGCAGCGTAGACGGTAACTATGGCTACACCCTC. Its translation: CASSVDGNYGYTL.

This clonotype was counted many times. The chain recombines TRBV28 with TRBJ2-3; 7 positions agree with TRBD1. The CDR3 is 15 amino acids. The V and J ends lost 5 bases and 5 bases, in that order; junction bases with no gene match: 10. Germline V gene sequence: CDR1 MDHEN, CDR2 SYDVKM. The CDR3 region is CASSPRGQDGDTQYF. The CDR3 coding sequence is TGTGCCAGCAGTCCACGTGGACAGGATGGAGATACGCAGTATTTT.

This clonotype was counted ten times or more. The rearrangement uses TRBV15 and TRBJ2-7; TRBD2 aligns across 7 bases. CDR3 length equals 15 residues. Germline assignment: CDR1 LNHNV and CDR2 YYDKDF (reference sequence). The trim removed 2 bases at V and 3 bases at J, leaving 7 bases unmatched. The CDR3 region is CATSRLREDFYEQYF. In DNA form, the CDR3 reads TGTGCCACCAGCAGATTACGGGAGGACTTCTACGAGCAGTACTTC.

The chain carries TRBV4-2 and TRBJ2-7, with TRBD2 matching 7 bases. The V gene's germline CDR1 is LGHNA and CDR2 YNFKEQ. The CDR3 sequence is 16 residues long. V gave up 2 bases and J gave up 9 bases; unmatched junction bases: 16. In nucleotides, the CDR3 is TGTGCCAGCAGCCAACCCCTAGCGGAGGCCCCTGTGGGGCAGTACTTC. Protein: CASSQPLAEAPVGQYF.

This clonotype turned up a few times. The CDR3 is CASSSRLAGEYNEQFF. The CDR3 DNA sequence: TGTGCCAGCAGCTCCCGACTAGCGGGAGAGTACAATGAGCAGTTCTTC. The V gene is TRBV9, the J gene TRBJ2-1; 12 bases fit TRBD2. Germline V gene sequence: CDR1 SGDLS, CDR2 YYNGEE. The CDR3 extends over 16 amino acids. J lost 4 bases, V lost 4 bases, and 6 bases had no gene match.

In DNA, the CDR3 is TGTGCCAGCAGCTTAAATCTAGCGGGAGGGGGCAATGAGCAGTTCTTC. This sequence encodes CASSLNLAGGGNEQFF. The rearrangement links TRBV7-3 to TRBJ2-1; TRBD2 matches at 12 bases. Trimming took 1 base from V and 6 from J; bases not matched to a gene: 4. CDR1 SGHTA and CDR2 FQGTGA come from the germline V gene. CDR3 length: 16 amino acids.

In its sample, this clonotype was seen many times. The rearrangement joins TRBV6-1 to TRBJ2-5, with D perhaps TRBD1 (6 bases). Germline V gene lookup returns CDR1 MNHNS and CDR2 SASEGT. This CDR3 has 15 amino acids. Trimming removed 5 bases at V and 2 bases at J, with 15 bases between. CDR3 nucleotides: TGTGCCAGCAGTCCTAGGCTGACAGGACAAGAGACCCAGTACTTC. It specifies CASSPRLTGQETQYF.

The gene calls are TRBV9 and TRBJ2-1, with a possible D match to TRBD2 (5 bases). The germline gives CDR1 SGDLS, CDR2 YYNGEE. Deletions cut 0 bases from V and 4 bases from J, with 14 bases between. The CDR3 has 16 residues. CDR3 sequence (DNA): TGTGCCAGCAGCGTAGGCCCAGCTCGGGAATACAATGAGCAGTTCTTC. It yields the protein CASSVGPAREYNEQFF.

This clonotype showed up just a few times. The chain recombines TRBV4-1 with TRBJ2-1; 14 bases map to TRBD2. The CDR3 contains 20 residues. V shed 3 bases and J 8 bases; nucleotides not matched to a gene: 18. CDR1 is MGHRA, CDR2 YSYEKL, per germline. The CDR3: CASSHSLGTSGGSVVDEQFF. CDR3 nucleotides: TGCGCCAGCAGCCATTCCCTGGGGACTAGCGGGGGAAGTGTGGTAGATGAGCAGTTCTTC.

This chain joins TRBV20-1 and TRBJ2-1; 9 nucleotides match TRBD2. This CDR3 has 16 amino acids. V lost 0 bases to trimming and J lost 1 base; unmatched junction nucleotides: 4. Germline V gene lookup returns CDR1 DFQATT and CDR2 SNEGSKA (reference sequence). The CDR3 nucleotides are TGCAGTGCTAGAGAAGGTAGCGGGGGTTCCTACAATGAGCAGTTCTTC. Its protein product is CSAREGSGGSYNEQFF.